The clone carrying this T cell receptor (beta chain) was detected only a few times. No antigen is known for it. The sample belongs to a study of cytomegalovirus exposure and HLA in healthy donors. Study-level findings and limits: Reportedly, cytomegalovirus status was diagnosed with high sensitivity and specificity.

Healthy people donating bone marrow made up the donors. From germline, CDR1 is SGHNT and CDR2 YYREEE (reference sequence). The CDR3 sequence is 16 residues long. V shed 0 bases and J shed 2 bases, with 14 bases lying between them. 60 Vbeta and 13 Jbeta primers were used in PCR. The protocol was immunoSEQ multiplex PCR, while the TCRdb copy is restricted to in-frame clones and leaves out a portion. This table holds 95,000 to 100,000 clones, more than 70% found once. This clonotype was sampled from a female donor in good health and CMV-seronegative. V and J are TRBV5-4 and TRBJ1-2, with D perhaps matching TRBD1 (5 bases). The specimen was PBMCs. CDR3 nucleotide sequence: TGTGCCAGCAGCTTGGCCGGGGGTAACGGGAACTATGGCTACACCTTC. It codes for CASSLAGGNGNYGYTF.